One and the same sample provided the 5 T cell receptor beta chains below, sequenced in a study of blood T cell repertoires in COVID-19. Data came from immunoSEQ multiplex PCR; TCRdb stores just in-frame clones and leaves some out. This sample has just over 95,000 clones, with 90% found just once. The sample taken for sequencing was peripheral blood. The receptors were sampled from a man aged 50-60 years with acute or convalescent COVID-19.

This sequence joins TRBV24-1 and TRBJ1-5, with no clear D. CDR1 and CDR2 from the germline V gene are KGHDR and SFDVKD. The CDR3 covers 13 residues. V was shortened by 5 bases and J by 0 bases, with 4 bases between the two germline ends. The DNA for the CDR3 is TGTGCCACCAGTGTAGCTAGCAATCAGCCCCAGCATTTT. It yields the protein CATSVASNQPQHF.

The chain combines TRBV11-3 with TRBJ2-5, with 8 bases lining up with TRBD2. The CDR3 loop spans 14 amino acids. The trim removed 8 bases at V and 2 bases at J, leaving 7 bases unmatched. Germline-derived CDR1 and CDR2 are SGHNT and YENEEA. CDR3 in amino acids: CASCAGGGQETQYF. DNA for the CDR3: TGTGCCAGCTGTGCGGGGGGAGGGCAAGAGACCCAGTACTTC.

V is TRBV7-9 and J is TRBJ1-6, with unresolved D. The CDR3 contains 12 residues. V gave up 5 bases and J gave up 5 bases, with 4 bases separating them. Germline lookup yields CDR1 SEHNR and CDR2 FQNEAQ (reference sequence). CDR3 in amino acids: CASSPNNSPLHF. The CDR3 nucleotides are TGTGCCAGCAGCCCAAATAATTCACCCCTCCACTTT.

CDR3 in amino acids: CASSLGTGQGVAEAFF. For the CDR3, the DNA is TGTGCCAGCAGCTTAGGCACGGGACAGGGAGTCGCTGAAGCTTTCTTT. The rearrangement uses TRBV7-9 and TRBJ1-1; TRBD1 agrees at 9 bases. After removal of 1 base from V and 6 bases from J, the junction contained 9 bases not matched to a gene. Germline V gene data show CDR1 as SEHNR and CDR2 as FQNEAQ (reference sequence). This CDR3 is 16 amino acids long.

The chain uses TRBV6-5 and TRBJ2-2, with D perhaps TRBD1 (6 bases). CDR1 MNHEY and CDR2 SVGAGI come from the germline V gene. The CDR3 runs to 15 residues. V was pared by 7 bases and J by 6 bases, with 18 bases between. The CDR3 spells CASTIVGGNAGELFF. The CDR3 bases are TGTGCCAGCACCATTGTAGGGGGTAACGCCGGGGAGCTGTTTTTT.